Described below is a single TCR beta chain sequence and its context. This sample was included in a study of blood T cell repertoires in COVID-19. Study-level background: COVID-19 samples, acute and convalescent, were from the United States, Italy and Spain.

Sequenced by immunoSEQ multiplex PCR; TCRdb stores in-frame clones only, minus some. The sample includes 390,000 or so clones, 86% of them seen just once. Per germline, CDR1 PRHDT and CDR2 FYEKMQ (reference sequence). The ends were cut back, 1 base at V and 7 bases at J, with 25 bases in the middle. The CDR3 is 18 residues long. The source material was peripheral blood. J is TRBJ1-2 and V is TRBV13; no clear D. The source is a woman aged 30 to 39 with active or convalescent COVID-19. The CDR3 DNA reads TGTGCCAGCAGCTTAGTTTCACGGGGTAGGGTCGGATTCTTTGGCTACACCTTC. It is translated as CASSLVSRGRVGFFGYTF.